This TCR beta chain stems from a study of CD8 T cells in Susac syndrome. This clonotype has a single count. RNA in amounts of roughly 0.5 to 1 ug was reverse transcribed with random hexamers. immunoSEQ multiplex PCR amplified TCR beta CDR3 across 54 Vbeta, 13 Jbeta. Via MiXCR, TCRdb re-called the immunoSEQ multiplex PCR reads, giving one row per CDR3 protein. The sample has approximately 180,000 distinct CDR3 sequences; 85% to 95% are singletons. The multiple sclerosis control cohort comprised treatment-naive individuals presenting with stable or active relapsing-remitting disease. CD8+ and CD4+ T cells were negatively isolated; TEMRA cells were FACS-enriched. CDR1 SGDLS and CDR2 YYNGEE come from the germline V gene. This CDR3 contains 16 residues. V shed 4 bases and J 2 bases; nucleotides not matched to a gene: 6.

The sequence came from a human donor with multiple sclerosis. This chain connects TRBV9 to TRBJ2-2; 9 nucleotides line up with TRBD2. What was sequenced was CD4+ T cells from PBMCs. The CDR3 bases are TGTGCCAGCAGCTATGTGGGACTAGCCAACACCGGGGAGCTGTTTTTT. As protein: CASSYVGLANTGELFF.